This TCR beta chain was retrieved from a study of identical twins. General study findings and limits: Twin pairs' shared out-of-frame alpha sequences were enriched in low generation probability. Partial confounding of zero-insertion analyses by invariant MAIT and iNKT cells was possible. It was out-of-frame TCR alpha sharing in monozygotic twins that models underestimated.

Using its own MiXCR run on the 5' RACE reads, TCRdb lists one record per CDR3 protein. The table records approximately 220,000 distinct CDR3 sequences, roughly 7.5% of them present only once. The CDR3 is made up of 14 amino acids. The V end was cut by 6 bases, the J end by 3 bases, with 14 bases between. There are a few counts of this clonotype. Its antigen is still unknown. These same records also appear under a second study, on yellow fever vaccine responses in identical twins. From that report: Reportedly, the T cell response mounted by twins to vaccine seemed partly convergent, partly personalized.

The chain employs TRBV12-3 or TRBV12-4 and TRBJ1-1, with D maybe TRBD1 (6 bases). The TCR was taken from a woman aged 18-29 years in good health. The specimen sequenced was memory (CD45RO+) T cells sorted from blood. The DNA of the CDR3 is TGTGCCAGCAGCCGTAGGGGGACCGACACTGAAGCTTTCTTT. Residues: CASSRRGTDTEAFF.